A single sample is the source of the 10 T cell receptor beta chains below, sequenced in a study of T cells expressing NK-cell markers. No DNA is given; TCRdb re-called the 5' RACE reads and lists each CDR3 protein once. The sample table sets out some 460,000 distinct CDR3 sequences. The sequenced sample consisted of blood T cells: a sorted CD56 or NKG2C T cell subset, CD4+ or CD8+ T cells, or bulk PBMC T cells (not recorded which). The receptors here all came from a woman in her forties or fifties in good health.

The V gene is TRBV5-1, the J gene TRBJ1-2; checking the TCRdb D call of TRBD1 is not possible without DNA. The CDR3 sequence is 14 residues long. Looked up from germline, CDR1 is SGHRS and CDR2 is YFSETQ. CDR3 loop: CASSLEGAVYGYTF.

The V and J genes are TRBV6-5 and TRBJ1-2. Germline assignment: CDR1 MNHEY and CDR2 SVGAGI. The length of the CDR3 is 13 residues. The CDR3 protein is CASTGRGFDGYTF.

The rearrangement joins TRBV11-3 to TRBJ2-1; TCRdb designates TRBD2, a call that cannot be tested without DNA. This CDR3 is 14 amino acids long. Germline CDR1 is SGHNT and CDR2 is YENEEA. The CDR3 sequence is CASTQGLDYNEQFF.

This sequence joins TRBV2 and TRBJ1-2; TCRdb picks TRBD1, but there is no DNA to check that call. Germline assignment: CDR1 SNHLY and CDR2 FYNNEI. This CDR3 has 12 amino acids. The CDR3 region is CASRDRVYGYTF.

This chain connects TRBV12-3 or TRBV12-4 to TRBJ1-2; TCRdb's D gene call, TRBD1, goes unchecked for lack of DNA. The CDR3 consists of 15 residues. This CDR3 reads CASSLRQTGAHGYTF.

This sequence joins TRBV11-2 and TRBJ2-1; the TCRdb call, TRBD1, lacks DNA for checking. Germline CDR1 reads SGHAT; CDR2 reads FQNNGV. This CDR3 region has 16 residues. This CDR3 is CASSLLTTGRDNEQFF.

This chain connects TRBV6-5 to TRBJ2-1. Looked up from germline, CDR1 is MNHEY and CDR2 is SVGAGI. The CDR3 has 14 amino acids. The CDR3 reads CASRTGGSYNEQFF.

This chain uses TRBV5-1 with TRBJ2-5; as DNA is missing, the TRBD1 call by TCRdb cannot be tested. The CDR3 sequence is 15 residues long. Germline CDR1 reads SGHRS; CDR2 reads YFSETQ. CDR3 residues: CASSPGHQLQETQYF.

This chain joins TRBV28 and TRBJ2-7; TCRdb gives TRBD2 as the D gene, but with no DNA this cannot be confirmed. The CDR3 is 16 amino acids. Per germline, CDR1 MDHEN and CDR2 SYDVKM. The CDR3: CASSWGLAAMYGEQYF.

The rearrangement joins TRBV6-5 to TRBJ2-7; with no DNA, the TCRdb D assignment of TRBD1 cannot be verified. This CDR3 region has 14 residues. The germline V gene has CDR1 MNHEY and CDR2 SVGAGI. CDR3 protein: CASSLRDRTHEQYF.